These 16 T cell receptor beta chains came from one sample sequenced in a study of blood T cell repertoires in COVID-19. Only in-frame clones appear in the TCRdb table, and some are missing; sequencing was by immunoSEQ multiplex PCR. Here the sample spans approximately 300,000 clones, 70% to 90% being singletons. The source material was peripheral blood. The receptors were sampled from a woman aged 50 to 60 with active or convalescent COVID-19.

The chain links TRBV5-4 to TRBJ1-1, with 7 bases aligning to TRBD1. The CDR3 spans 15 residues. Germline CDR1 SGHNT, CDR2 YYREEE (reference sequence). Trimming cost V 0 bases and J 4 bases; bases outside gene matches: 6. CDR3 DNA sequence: TGTGCCAGCAGCTTGGGAAGGGGGCTGGGCACTGAAGCTTTCTTT. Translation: CASSLGRGLGTEAFF.

CDR3 region: CASSRAGVGQETQYF. The CDR3 DNA reads TGTGCCAGCAGCCGCGCAGGGGTTGGCCAAGAGACCCAGTACTTC. V is TRBV5-8 and J is TRBJ2-5, with D possibly TRBD1 on 6 matching bases. V was pared by 4 bases and J by 1 base, with 14 bases between. The germline V gene has CDR1 SGHTS and CDR2 YDEGEE. The CDR3 contains 15 residues.

The DNA for the CDR3 is TGTGCCAGTAGTATCGTTCGTGGGACAGGGCTGTTGGAGCAGTACTTC. Amino acid sequence: CASSIVRGTGLLEQYF. V and J are TRBV19 and TRBJ2-7; 9 nucleotides align to TRBD1. J was trimmed by 7 bases and V by 3 bases; bases with no gene match: 13. The CDR3 length is 16 residues. The germline gives CDR1 LNHDA, CDR2 SQIVND (reference sequence).

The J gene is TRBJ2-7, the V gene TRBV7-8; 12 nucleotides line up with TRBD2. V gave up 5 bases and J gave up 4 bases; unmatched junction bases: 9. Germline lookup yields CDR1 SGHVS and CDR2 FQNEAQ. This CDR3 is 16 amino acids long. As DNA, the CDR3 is TGTGCCAGCAGCCCGCCGGGACTAGCGGGTTTATACGAGCAGTACTTC. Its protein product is CASSPPGLAGLYEQYF.

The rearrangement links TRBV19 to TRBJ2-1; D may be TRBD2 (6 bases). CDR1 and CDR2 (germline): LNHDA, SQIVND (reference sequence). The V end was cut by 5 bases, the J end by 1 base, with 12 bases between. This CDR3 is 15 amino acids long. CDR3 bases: TGTGCCAGTAGTCTGGCGGGGCCTTCCTACAATGAGCAGTTCTTC. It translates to CASSLAGPSYNEQFF.

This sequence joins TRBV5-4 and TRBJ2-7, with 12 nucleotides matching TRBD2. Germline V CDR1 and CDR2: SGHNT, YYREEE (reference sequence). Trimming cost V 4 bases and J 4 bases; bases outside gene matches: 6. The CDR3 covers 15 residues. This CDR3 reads CASSPTSGSVYEQYF. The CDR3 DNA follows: TGTGCCAGCAGCCCGACTAGCGGGAGTGTTTACGAGCAGTACTTC.

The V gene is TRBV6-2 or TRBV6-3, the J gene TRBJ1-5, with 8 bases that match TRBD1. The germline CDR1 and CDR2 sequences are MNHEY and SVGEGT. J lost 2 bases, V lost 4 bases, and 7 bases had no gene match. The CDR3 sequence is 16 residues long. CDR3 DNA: TGTGCCAGCAGTTCTCTTCAGGGGGCGGGCAATCAGCCCCAGCATTTT. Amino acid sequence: CASSSLQGAGNQPQHF.

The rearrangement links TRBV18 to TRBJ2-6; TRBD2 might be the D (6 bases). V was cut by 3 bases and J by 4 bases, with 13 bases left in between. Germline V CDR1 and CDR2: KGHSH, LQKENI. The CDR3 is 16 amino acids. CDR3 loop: CASSPFAEGGANVLTF. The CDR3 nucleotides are TGTGCCAGCTCACCCTTTGCGGAGGGGGGGGCCAACGTCCTGACTTTC. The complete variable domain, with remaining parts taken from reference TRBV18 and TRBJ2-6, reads NAGVMQNPRHLVRRRGQEARLRCSPMKGHSHVYWYRQLPEEGLKFMVYLQKENIIDESGMPKERFSAEFPKEGPSILRIQQVVRGDSAAYFCASSPFAEGGANVLTFGAGSRLTVL.

The DNA for the CDR3 is TGTGCCAGTAGTCCCAGGGGGTCCAATGAGCAGTTCTTC. It encodes CASSPRGSNEQFF. This sequence joins TRBV19 and TRBJ2-1; 7 bases align to TRBD1. Germline-derived CDR1 and CDR2 are LNHDA and SQIVND (reference sequence). Unmatched junction bases numbered 4, after V lost 5 bases and J lost 6 bases. The CDR3 totals 13 residues.

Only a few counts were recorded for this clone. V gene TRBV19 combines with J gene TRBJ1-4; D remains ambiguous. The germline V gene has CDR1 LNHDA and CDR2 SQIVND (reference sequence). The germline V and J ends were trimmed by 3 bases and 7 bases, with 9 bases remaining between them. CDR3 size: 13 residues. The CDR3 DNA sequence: TGTGCCAGTAGTATGACATGGTCTGAAAAACTGTTTTTT. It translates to CASSMTWSEKLFF.

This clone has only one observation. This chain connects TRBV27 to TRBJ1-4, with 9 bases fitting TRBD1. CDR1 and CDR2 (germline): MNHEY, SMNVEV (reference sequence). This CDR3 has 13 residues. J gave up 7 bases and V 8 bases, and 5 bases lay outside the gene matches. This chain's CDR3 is CASQGQGREKLFF. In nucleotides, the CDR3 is TGTGCCAGCCAGGGACAGGGACGTGAAAAACTGTTTTTT.

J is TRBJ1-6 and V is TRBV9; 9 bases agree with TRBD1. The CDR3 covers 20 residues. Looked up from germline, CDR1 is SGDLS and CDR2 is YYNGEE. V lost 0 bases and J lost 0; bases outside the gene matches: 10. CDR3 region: CASSVDPQGALSSYNSPLHF. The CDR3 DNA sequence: TGTGCCAGCAGCGTAGACCCACAGGGGGCGCTTAGCTCCTATAATTCACCCCTCCACTTT.

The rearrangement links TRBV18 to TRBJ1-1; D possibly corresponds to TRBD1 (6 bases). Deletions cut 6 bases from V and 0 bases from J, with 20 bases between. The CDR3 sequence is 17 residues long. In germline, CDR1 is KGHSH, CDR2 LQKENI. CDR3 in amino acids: CASSQRGGDIMNTEAFF. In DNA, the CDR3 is TGTGCCAGCTCCCAGAGGGGGGGTGACATCATGAACACTGAAGCTTTCTTT.

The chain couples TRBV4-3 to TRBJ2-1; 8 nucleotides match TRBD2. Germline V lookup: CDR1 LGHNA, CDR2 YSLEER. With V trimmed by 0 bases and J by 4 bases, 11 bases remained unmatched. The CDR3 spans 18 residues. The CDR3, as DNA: TGCGCCAGCAGCCAAGATCGTTGGCGGCGGGGGGATTACAATGAGCAGTTCTTC. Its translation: CASSQDRWRRGDYNEQFF.

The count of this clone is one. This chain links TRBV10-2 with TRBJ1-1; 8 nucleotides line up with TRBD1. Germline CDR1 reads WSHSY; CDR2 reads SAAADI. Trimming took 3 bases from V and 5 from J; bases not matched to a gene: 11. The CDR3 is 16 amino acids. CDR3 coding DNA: TGCGCCAGCAGTGACCAATATCGGACAGGGAGTACTGAAGCTTTCTTT. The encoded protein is CASSDQYRTGSTEAFF.

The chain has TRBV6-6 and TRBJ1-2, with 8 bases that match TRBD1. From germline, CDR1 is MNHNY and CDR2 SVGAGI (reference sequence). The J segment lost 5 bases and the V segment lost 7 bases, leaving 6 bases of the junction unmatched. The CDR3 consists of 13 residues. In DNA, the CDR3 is TGTGCCAGCACCGACAGGGGCGAGTATGGCTACACCTTC. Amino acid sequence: CASTDRGEYGYTF.